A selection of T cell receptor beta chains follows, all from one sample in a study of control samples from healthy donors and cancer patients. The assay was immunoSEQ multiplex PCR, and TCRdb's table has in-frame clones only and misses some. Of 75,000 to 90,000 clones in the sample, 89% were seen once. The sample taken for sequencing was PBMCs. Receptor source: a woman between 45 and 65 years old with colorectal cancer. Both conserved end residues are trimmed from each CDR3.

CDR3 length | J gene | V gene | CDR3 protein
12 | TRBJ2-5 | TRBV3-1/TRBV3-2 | ASSPRDWQETQY
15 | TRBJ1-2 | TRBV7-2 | ASSSWASEAYYYGYT
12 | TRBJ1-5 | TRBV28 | ASSRDPRDQPQH
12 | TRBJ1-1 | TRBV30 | AWSAGGSNTEAF
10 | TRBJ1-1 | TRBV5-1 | ASSLAGPEAF
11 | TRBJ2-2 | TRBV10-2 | ASSEWNTGELF
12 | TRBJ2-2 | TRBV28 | ASSLRRLTGELF
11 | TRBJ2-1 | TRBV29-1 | SPLMLSYNEQF
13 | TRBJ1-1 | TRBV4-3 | ASSEYGTQDTEAF
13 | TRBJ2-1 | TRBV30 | ASPGGTGARDEQF
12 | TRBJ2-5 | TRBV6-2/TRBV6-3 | ASSYATGRETQY
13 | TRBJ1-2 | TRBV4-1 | ASSQSAGGGYGYT
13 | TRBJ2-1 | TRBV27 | ASSASRDRGNEQF
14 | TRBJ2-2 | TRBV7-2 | ASIPPGQGGSGELF
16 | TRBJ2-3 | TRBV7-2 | ASSLRLAGGISTDTQY
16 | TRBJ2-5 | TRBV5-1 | ASSLATGGPGEQETQY
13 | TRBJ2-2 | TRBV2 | ASSESSGGTGELF
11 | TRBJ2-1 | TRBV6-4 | ASSDPRVDEQF
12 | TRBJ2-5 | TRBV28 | ASSPQGLEETQY
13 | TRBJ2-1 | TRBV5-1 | ASQPGTGATNEQF
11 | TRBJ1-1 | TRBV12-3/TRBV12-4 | ASRGGADTEAF
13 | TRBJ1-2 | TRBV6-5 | ASSYGQGGTYGYT
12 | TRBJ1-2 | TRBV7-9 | ASSLSGTIPGYT
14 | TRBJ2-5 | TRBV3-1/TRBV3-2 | ASSQASGGRAETQY
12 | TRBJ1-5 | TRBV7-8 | ASSVSLSLQPQH
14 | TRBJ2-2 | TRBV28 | ASSPLGYTRTGELF
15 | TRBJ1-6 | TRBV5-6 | ASSNLQGSSYNSPLH
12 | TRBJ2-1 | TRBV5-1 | ASSRETLGNEQF
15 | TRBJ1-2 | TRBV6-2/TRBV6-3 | ASSSYRDREVGYGYT